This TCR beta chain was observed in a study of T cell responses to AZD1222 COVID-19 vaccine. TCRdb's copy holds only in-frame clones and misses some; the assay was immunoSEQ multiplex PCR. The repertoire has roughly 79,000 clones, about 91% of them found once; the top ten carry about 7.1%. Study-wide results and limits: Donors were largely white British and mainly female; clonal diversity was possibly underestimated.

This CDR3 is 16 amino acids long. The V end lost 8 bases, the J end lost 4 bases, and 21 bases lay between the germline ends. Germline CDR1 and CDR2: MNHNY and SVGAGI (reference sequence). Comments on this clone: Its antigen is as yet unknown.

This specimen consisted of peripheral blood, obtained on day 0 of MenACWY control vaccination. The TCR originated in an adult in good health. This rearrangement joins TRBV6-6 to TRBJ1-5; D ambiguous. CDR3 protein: CASRLHPRTDNQPQHF. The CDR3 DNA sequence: TGTGCCAGCCGCCTACATCCTAGGACGGATAATCAGCCCCAGCATTTT.